The 21 T cell receptor beta chains below come from one sample, sequenced in a study of CD4+ T cells in melanoma. Assay: immunoSEQ multiplex PCR; the TCRdb copy retains only in-frame clones and omits some. This sample yields 11,000 or so clones, of which over 60% are seen a single time; 7.5% to 9.5% belongs to the top ten. Sequenced material: cells from a culture (not recorded whether cultured in vitro). All receptors derive from a human donor with melanoma.

This chain joins TRBV6-6 and TRBJ2-1; unclear D gene. The CDR3 is 13 amino acids. V lost 7 bases and J 8 bases, leaving 15 bases between the germline ends. Germline CDR1 is MNHNY and CDR2 is SVGAGI (reference sequence). CDR3 in amino acids: CASKPGPRDEQFF. CDR3 nucleotide sequence: TGTGCCAGCAAGCCGGGCCCACGGGATGAGCAGTTCTTC.

This clone rates as medium-sized. The J gene is TRBJ1-2, the V gene TRBV5-4, with D perhaps matching TRBD1 (5 bases). The germline V gene has CDR1 SGHNT and CDR2 YYREEE (reference sequence). The CDR3 consists of 13 residues. Trimming took 5 bases from V and 3 from J, leaving 11 bases between them. CDR3 coding DNA: TGTGCCAGCAGGCCCCAGGGTGACTATGGCTACACCTTC. Protein sequence: CASRPQGDYGYTF.

This rearrangement joins TRBV6-1 to TRBJ1-2; D gene unclear. The V gene lost 2 bases and the J gene lost 5 bases, with 12 bases spanning the gap. This CDR3 region has 14 residues. The germline gives CDR1 MNHNS, CDR2 SASEGT. DNA for the CDR3: TGTGCCAGCAGTGAAAACCCTTTCCCATATGGCTACACCTTC. Translated: CASSENPFPYGYTF.

This rearrangement joins TRBV14 to TRBJ2-3; the D gene could be TRBD1 or TRBD2 (6 bases each). The CDR3 is 16 residues long. V was pared by 6 bases and J by 2 bases, with 18 bases between. Germline V gene sequence: CDR1 SGHDN, CDR2 FVKESK. The CDR3 coding sequence is TGTGCCAGCAGACCAGCCGGGGGCTGGGTCACAGATACGCAGTATTTT. It translates to CASRPAGGWVTDTQYF.

The rearrangement uses TRBV10-1 and TRBJ2-3, with a weak D call TRBD1 (5 bases). This CDR3 comprises 15 residues. Germline CDR1 WNHNN, CDR2 SYGVQD (reference sequence). V gave up 4 bases and J gave up 0 bases, with 11 bases separating them. CDR3 amino acids: CASSGGDRSTDTQYF. The CDR3 nucleotides read TGCGCCAGCAGTGGGGGCGACAGAAGCACAGATACGCAGTATTTT.

The CDR3 loop is CASKRDRAPYEQYF. Written as DNA, the CDR3 is TGTGCCAGCAAGCGGGACAGGGCCCCCTACGAGCAGTACTTC. The chain combines TRBV2 with TRBJ2-7, with 9 nucleotides matching TRBD1. The V gene's germline CDR1 is SNHLY and CDR2 FYNNEI. This CDR3 comprises 14 residues. The junction had 6 bases not matched to a gene; V was cut back by 7 bases and J by 2 bases.

The V call is TRBV11-2, the J call TRBJ1-3, with D tentatively TRBD1 (5 bases). Germline CDR1 reads SGHAT; CDR2 reads FQNNGV. The CDR3 is 16 amino acids. V was trimmed by 1 base and J by 0 bases, leaving 10 bases between them. The CDR3 spells CASSLVGRISGNTIYF. CDR3 in DNA: TGTGCCAGCAGCTTAGTGGGACGAATCTCTGGAAACACCATATATTTT.

The chain is built from TRBV7-9 and TRBJ2-7; 8 bases fit TRBD1. With V trimmed by 8 bases and J by 0 bases, 6 bases remained unmatched. The CDR3 loop spans 14 amino acids. CDR1 and CDR2 from the germline V gene are SEHNR and FQNEAQ (reference sequence). Written as DNA, the CDR3 is TGTGCCAGCCAGGCGCAGGGGGCCTCCTACGAGCAGTACTTC. Translated, it gives CASQAQGASYEQYF. The whole variable domain, filled in from reference TRBV7-9 and TRBJ2-7, reads DTGVSQNPRHKITKRGQNVTFRCDPISEHNRLYWYRQTLGQGPEFLTYFQNEAQLEKSRLLSDRFSAERPKGSFSTLEIQRTEQGDSAMYLCASQAQGASYEQYFGPGTRLTVT.

This clone was counted between two and nine times. V gene TRBV16 combines with J gene TRBJ1-1, with D hard to call. The CDR3 loop spans 12 amino acids. V lost 4 bases and J lost 5, with 8 bases in between. In germline, CDR1 is KGHSY, CDR2 FQNENV. The CDR3 nucleotides are TGTGCCAGCAGCCCACGTGGTACTGAAGCTTTCTTT. Encoded protein: CASSPRGTEAFF.

The chain is built from TRBV6-6 and TRBJ2-3; 7 positions match TRBD1. The ends lost 7 bases at V and 0 bases at J; junction bases unmatched: 7. CDR3 length: 15 residues. Germline assignment: CDR1 MNHNY and CDR2 SVGAGI (reference sequence). CDR3 region: CASNDRAASTDTQYF. The CDR3 region has the DNA TGTGCCAGCAACGACAGGGCCGCTAGCACAGATACGCAGTATTTT.

This chain connects TRBV30 to TRBJ1-1; tentative D call: TRBD1 (6 bases). Trimming cost V 7 bases and J 1 base, with 13 bases left between them. The CDR3 contains 13 residues. Germline V gene sequence: CDR1 GTSNPN, CDR2 SVGIG (reference sequence). CDR3 residues: CASKTGWNTEAFF. CDR3 nucleotides: TGTGCCTCTAAGACAGGTTGGAACACTGAAGCTTTCTTT. The full variable domain, its missing parts supplied by reference TRBV30 and TRBJ1-1, is SQTIHQWPATLVQPVGSPLSLECTVEGTSNPNLYWYRQAAGRGLQLLFYSVGIGQISSEVPQNLSASRPQDRQFILSSKKLLLSDSGFYLCASKTGWNTEAFFGQGTRLTVV.

The CDR3 nucleotides are TGTGCCAGCAGCCTTACCGGGACTAGCGCAGATACGCAGTATTTT. The encoded protein is CASSLTGTSADTQYF. This chain joins TRBV7-6 and TRBJ2-3; 10 bases map to TRBD2. The CDR3 contains 15 residues. The ends lost 5 bases at V and 4 bases at J; junction bases unmatched: 6. The germline V gene has CDR1 SGHVS and CDR2 FNYEAQ.

V usage is TRBV5-1 and J usage is TRBJ2-3; 7 bases match TRBD2. V was pared by 3 bases and J by 0 bases, with 10 bases of the junction left unmatched. CDR1 and CDR2 (germline): SGHRS, YFSETQ. The CDR3 loop spans 17 amino acids. CDR3 in amino acids: CASSSLILAVSTDTQYF. CDR3 DNA: TGCGCCAGCAGCTCCCTAATTCTAGCGGTTAGCACAGATACGCAGTATTTT.

The chain uses TRBV18 and TRBJ1-1, with TRBD1 identical over 7 bases. CDR1 is KGHSH, CDR2 LQKENI, per germline. CDR3 length: 13 amino acids. The V segment lost 0 bases and the J segment 11 bases; nucleotides outside the gene matches: 6. CDR3 nucleotide sequence: TGTGCCAGCTCACCACCAGCGGACAGGTTCGCTTTCTTT. Protein: CASSPPADRFAFF.

V gene TRBV5-1 combines with J gene TRBJ2-5; D call uncertain. The length of the CDR3 is 11 residues. Germline V lookup: CDR1 SGHRS, CDR2 YFSETQ. Between the trimmed V and J ends, which lost 1 base and 4 bases, there was a span of 2 bases. The CDR3 coding sequence is TGCGCCAGCAGCTTGATAGAGACCCAGTACTTC. Protein product: CASSLIETQYF.

V gene TRBV11-2 combines with J gene TRBJ1-6, with D uncertain. The CDR3 is 17 amino acids. Germline CDR1 is SGHAT and CDR2 is FQNNGV. Trimming stripped 1 base from V and 13 bases from J, with 23 bases between. As DNA, the CDR3 is TGTGCCAGCAGCTTAGGTGGAAGGACGGCTCCCTATAAGCCCCTCCACTTT. This translates into CASSLGGRTAPYKPLHF.

The rearrangement uses TRBV11-2 and TRBJ1-2; D is perhaps TRBD1 (6 bases). CDR1 is SGHAT, CDR2 FQNNGV, per germline. The ends were cut back, 1 base at V and 8 bases at J, with 8 bases in the middle. The CDR3 extends over 12 amino acids. CDR3 sequence: CASSLGGLGYTF. CDR3 coding DNA: TGTGCCAGCAGCTTAGGGGGGCTGGGCTACACCTTC.

The V gene is TRBV19, the J gene TRBJ1-1; possible D gene TRBD1, 6 bases. V gave up 4 bases and J gave up 6 bases, with 18 bases separating them. Per germline, CDR1 LNHDA and CDR2 SQIVND (reference sequence). The length of the CDR3 is 15 residues. CDR3 in amino acids: CASSNQIGGMSEAFF. The CDR3 region has the DNA TGTGCCAGTAGTAATCAGATCGGGGGCATGTCTGAAGCTTTCTTT.

This clone has just a few counts. The chain combines TRBV7-2 with TRBJ1-1; possible D gene TRBD1, 5 bases. V was pared by 3 bases and J by 0 bases, with 8 bases between. The CDR3 is 14 residues long. Germline V lookup: CDR1 SGHTA, CDR2 FQGNSA. The CDR3 DNA sequence: TGTGCCAGCAGCTTTTGGGGGATGAACACTGAAGCTTTCTTT. Protein: CASSFWGMNTEAFF. Full variable domain (rest looked up from reference TRBV7-2 and TRBJ1-1): GAGVSQSPSNKVTEKGKDVELRCDPISGHTALYWYRQSLGQGLEFLIYFQGNSAPDKSGLPSDRFSAERTGGSVSTLTIQRTQQEDSAVYLCASSFWGMNTEAFFGQGTRLTVV.

This clone appeared a few times. The chain links TRBV30 to TRBJ2-7, with D tentatively TRBD2 (7 bases). Germline CDR1 and CDR2: GTSNPN and SVGIG (reference sequence). Trimming stripped 2 bases from V and 3 bases from J, with 8 bases between. The CDR3 has 12 amino acids. The CDR3: CAWSRGGYEQYF. The DNA for the CDR3 is TGTGCCTGGAGTAGGGGGGGCTACGAGCAGTACTTC.

V is TRBV7-8 and J is TRBJ2-1; weak D call: TRBD2 (5 bases). V was pared by 4 bases and J by 6 bases, with 19 bases between. Germline values: CDR1 SGHVS, CDR2 FQNEAQ. This CDR3 has 16 amino acids. The chain's CDR3 is CASSSSRRNPFNEQFF. In DNA, the CDR3 is TGTGCCAGCAGCTCGTCCAGGAGGAATCCCTTCAATGAGCAGTTCTTC.